The next 32 T cell receptor beta chains were all read from a single sample in a study of shared clonotypes between healthy human individuals. Clones were read by immunoSEQ multiplex PCR, and TCRdb kept only the in-frame ones, dropping some. The table lists over 1.4 million clones, approximately 96% of them singletons. The sample taken for sequencing was naive CD4+ T cells sorted from blood. Subset reported: CD45RA+ positively selected. The receptors were gathered from a young man in good health.

V and J are TRBV5-1 and TRBJ2-1; 10 positions match TRBD2. CDR1 is SGHRS and CDR2 is YFSETQ in the germline V gene. The CDR3 length is 15 residues. Trimming at V came to 6 bases and at J to 8 bases, leaving 11 bases not matched to a gene. This chain's CDR3 is CASILGTSALDEQFF. CDR3 bases: TGCGCCAGCATTTTAGGGACTAGCGCTTTGGATGAGCAGTTCTTC.

The rearrangement joins TRBV15 to TRBJ1-2; a weak D match, TRBD1 (5 bases). Germline V gene sequence: CDR1 LNHNV, CDR2 YYDKDF (reference sequence). The CDR3 covers 12 residues. V was cut by 4 bases and J by 4 bases, with 7 bases left in between. CDR3: CATSNDSYGYTF. The DNA for the CDR3 is TGTGCCACCAGCAATGACAGCTATGGCTACACCTTC. The full variable domain, in which reference TRBV15 and TRBJ1-2 provide the parts outside the CDR3, is DAMVIQNPRYQVTQFGKPVTLSCSQTLNHNVMYWYQQKSSQAPKLLFHYYDKDFNNEADTPDNFQSRRPNTSFCFLDIRSPGLGDTAMYLCATSNDSYGYTFGSGTRLTVV.

This chain connects TRBV5-1 to TRBJ2-3; a possible D gene is TRBD1 (6 bases). V lost 0 bases and J 8 bases, leaving 13 bases between the germline ends. Germline assignment: CDR1 SGHRS and CDR2 YFSETQ. This CDR3 comprises 14 residues. This CDR3 is CASSLGQVDGTQYF. The CDR3 DNA follows: TGCGCCAGCAGCTTGGGACAGGTGGACGGTACGCAGTATTTT.

The gene calls are TRBV15 and TRBJ2-7, with a weak D call TRBD1 (5 bases). Germline V lookup: CDR1 LNHNV, CDR2 YYDKDF (reference sequence). V gave up 0 bases and J gave up 3 bases, with 9 bases separating them. CDR3 length: 14 residues. CDR3 bases: TGTGCCACCAGCAGAGACGTCAGGGTCTACGAGCAGTACTTC. This gives the protein CATSRDVRVYEQYF.

The chain joins TRBV10-3 to TRBJ1-2; 12 positions match TRBD1. Germline CDR1 ENHRY, CDR2 SYGVKD. The CDR3 has 14 amino acids. V lost 6 bases and J lost 6; bases outside the gene matches: 5. In DNA, the CDR3 is TGTGCCATCAGGGGGACAGGGGGCGGGGATGGCTACACCTTC. Encoded protein: CAIRGTGGGDGYTF.

The chain joins TRBV5-4 to TRBJ2-3, with D tentatively TRBD2 (5 bases). The CDR3 contains 14 residues. The ends were cut back, 5 bases at V and 2 bases at J, with 12 bases in the middle. CDR1 SGHNT and CDR2 YYREEE come from the germline V gene (reference sequence). CDR3 DNA: TGTGCCAGCAGTCGAGCGGAGTTCACAGATACGCAGTATTTT. Translation: CASSRAEFTDTQYF.

This chain links TRBV30 with TRBJ2-2; the D is unclear. The V gene's germline CDR1 is GTSNPN and CDR2 SVGIG (reference sequence). The CDR3 consists of 14 residues. The V end was cut by 1 base, the J end by 3 bases, with 9 bases between. DNA for the CDR3: TGTGCCTGGAGTGGATTCTTAGACACCGGGGAGCTGTTTTTT. Encoded protein: CAWSGFLDTGELFF. Drawing the rest from reference TRBV30 and TRBJ2-2, the complete variable domain is SQTIHQWPATLVQPVGSPLSLECTVEGTSNPNLYWYRQAAGRGLQLLFYSVGIGQISSEVPQNLSASRPQDRQFILSSKKLLLSDSGFYLCAWSGFLDTGELFFGEGSRLTVL.

This clone appeared once. The chain combines TRBV28 with TRBJ2-1; 14 bases agree with TRBD2. Germline trimming cut 5 bases from V and 9 bases from J; bases unmatched to any gene: 18. The CDR3 extends over 19 amino acids. Germline assignment: CDR1 MDHEN and CDR2 SYDVKM. The CDR3 sequence: CASSPRLSATSGRVIEQFF. The CDR3 nucleotides are TGTGCCAGCAGTCCCCGACTCTCCGCGACTAGCGGGAGGGTCATTGAGCAGTTCTTC.

The genes are TRBV29-1 and TRBJ2-1; 10 bases line up with TRBD1. Trimming removed 4 bases from V and 7 bases from J; junction bases left unmatched: 1. The CDR3 is 12 amino acids. Germline CDR1 is SQVTM and CDR2 is ANQGSEA. The CDR3 reads CSVGTGGNEQFF. The CDR3 DNA is TGCAGCGTTGGGACAGGGGGTAATGAGCAGTTCTTC.

This chain uses TRBV7-2 with TRBJ1-4, with unresolved D. Germline lookup yields CDR1 SGHTA and CDR2 FQGNSA. V lost 1 base to trimming and J lost 7 bases, with 10 bases between them. The CDR3 spans 14 residues. CDR3 loop: CASSLDRTPEKLFF. CDR3 sequence (DNA): TGTGCCAGCAGCTTAGACAGAACCCCTGAAAAACTGTTTTTT.

The chain employs TRBV11-3 and TRBJ2-4; D may be TRBD1 or TRBD2 (5 bases each). Germline CDR1 is SGHNT and CDR2 is YENEEA. V was shortened by 4 bases and J by 0 bases, with 13 bases between the two germline ends. This CDR3 comprises 16 residues. The CDR3 spells CASSWGRTLAKNIQYF. The CDR3, as DNA: TGTGCCAGCAGCTGGGGACGAACTTTAGCCAAAAACATTCAGTACTTC. Filled out from reference TRBV11-3 and TRBJ2-4, the complete variable domain reads EAGVVQSPRYKIIEKKQPVAFWCNPISGHNTLYWYLQNLGQGPELLIRYENEEAVDDSQLPKDRFSAERLKGVDSTLKIQPAELGDSAVYLCASSWGRTLAKNIQYFGAGTRLSVL.

The chain is built from TRBV30 and TRBJ1-5; D may be TRBD1 (5 bases). CDR1 and CDR2 from the germline V gene are GTSNPN and SVGIG (reference sequence). V lost 4 bases to trimming and J lost 5 bases, with 15 bases between them. The CDR3 is 14 residues long. The CDR3 here is CAWTTLWGDQPQHF. The CDR3 region has the DNA TGTGCCTGGACGACGCTATGGGGGGATCAGCCCCAGCATTTT.

The genes are TRBV11-3 and TRBJ2-1, with 10 bases that match TRBD1. This CDR3 is 15 amino acids long. The V gene's germline CDR1 is SGHNT and CDR2 YENEEA. V lost 3 bases to trimming and J lost 5 bases; unmatched junction nucleotides: 4. The CDR3 DNA reads TGTGCCAGCAGCTTGACAGGGGGCTTCGACAATGAGCAGTTCTTC. Translation gives CASSLTGGFDNEQFF.

This rearrangement joins TRBV28 to TRBJ2-3; D is uncertain. Trimming cost V 6 bases and J 3 bases, with 4 bases left between them. CDR1 MDHEN and CDR2 SYDVKM come from the germline V gene. CDR3 length: 11 residues. The CDR3 bases are TGTGCCAGCAGGGAGACAGATACGCAGTATTTT. Translated, it gives CASRETDTQYF.

The chain joins TRBV28 to TRBJ2-1; a weak D match, TRBD2 (5 bases). CDR3 size: 14 residues. Germline CDR1 reads MDHEN; CDR2 reads SYDVKM. Trimming stripped 6 bases from V and 2 bases from J, with 11 bases between. CDR3 nucleotide sequence: TGTGCCAGCAGAGAGGGCGGGCCCTACAATGAGCAGTTCTTC. Translated: CASREGGPYNEQFF.

The genes are TRBV7-2 and TRBJ2-3, with 7 bases aligning to TRBD2. Germline assignment: CDR1 SGHTA and CDR2 FQGNSA. Unmatched junction bases numbered 13, after V lost 3 bases and J lost 1 base. The CDR3 is 18 residues long. This CDR3 reads CASSFPREGLWGTDTQYF. The CDR3 DNA reads as TGTGCCAGCAGCTTTCCGAGGGAGGGCCTATGGGGCACAGATACGCAGTATTTT.

This chain connects TRBV10-3 to TRBJ2-2, with 7 positions matching TRBD1. CDR3 length: 14 amino acids. Trimming cost V 8 bases and J 6 bases; bases outside gene matches: 9. The germline V gene encodes CDR1 ENHRY and CDR2 SYGVKD. CDR3 protein: CAIHRGDKSGELFF. CDR3 DNA: TGTGCCATCCACAGGGGAGATAAGTCCGGGGAGCTGTTTTTT.

With regard to this clone: This same CDR3 is encoded by further DNA sequences in the sample. The CDR3: CASRPSGTYEQYF. The CDR3 DNA follows: TGTGCCAGCAGGCCCTCAGGGACCTACGAGCAGTACTTC. The gene calls are TRBV6-5 and TRBJ2-7; a weak D match, TRBD1 (5 bases). The CDR3 length is 13 residues. Germline values: CDR1 MNHEY, CDR2 SVGAGI. V lost 6 bases to trimming and J lost 2 bases, with 11 bases between them.

The rearrangement joins TRBV7-2 to TRBJ2-7, with TRBD2 matching 7 bases. The CDR3 has 14 residues. V shed 2 bases and J 1 base; nucleotides not matched to a gene: 2. CDR1 and CDR2 (germline): SGHTA, FQGNSA. The CDR3 nucleotides are TGTGCCAGCAGCTTAAGGCGGGAGTCCTACGAGCAGTACTTC. Its translation: CASSLRRESYEQYF.

J is TRBJ1-2 and V is TRBV20-1; a weak D match, TRBD1 (6 bases). The germline V gene encodes CDR1 DFQATT and CDR2 SNEGSKA (reference sequence). The CDR3 runs to 11 residues. Trimming pared 5 bases from V and 7 bases from J, leaving 11 bases between. The CDR3 region is CSALDSGGYTF. CDR3 bases: TGCAGTGCTTTGGACAGTGGTGGCTACACCTTC.

The gene calls are TRBV4-1 and TRBJ1-1; D call uncertain. CDR3 length: 15 amino acids. Germline V gene sequence: CDR1 MGHRA, CDR2 YSYEKL. Trimming shortened V by 1 base and J by 4 bases, and 13 bases separated the two germline ends. CDR3 coding DNA: TGCGCCAGCAGCCAAGTGTCCGGGAAGGGCACTGAAGCTTTCTTT. Translating gives CASSQVSGKGTEAFF.

The chain recombines TRBV5-1 with TRBJ2-5; no reliable D call. The length of the CDR3 is 15 residues. The germline V gene encodes CDR1 SGHRS and CDR2 YFSETQ. V lost 3 bases and J lost 4, with 16 bases in between. This CDR3 is CASSSGLVVGETQYF. The CDR3 nucleotides read TGCGCCAGCAGCTCCGGGTTAGTGGTTGGAGAGACCCAGTACTTC.

Worth noting for this clone: Within the sample, other DNA sequences also encode this same CDR3. The rearrangement joins TRBV7-9 to TRBJ2-1; 9 bases are a match to TRBD2. This CDR3 is built from 17 residues. From germline, CDR1 is SEHNR and CDR2 FQNEAQ (reference sequence). J lost 1 base, V lost 1 base, and 5 bases had no gene match. The CDR3 DNA reads as TGTGCCAGCAGCTTAGGGGCGCTAGCGGGATCCTACAATGAGCAGTTCTTC. Residues: CASSLGALAGSYNEQFF.

This chain joins TRBV5-1 and TRBJ2-7; 11 bases are shared with TRBD2. Germline V gene lookup returns CDR1 SGHRS and CDR2 YFSETQ. The CDR3 runs 16 residues. Trimming removed 5 bases from V and 4 bases from J; junction bases left unmatched: 11. CDR3 sequence (DNA): TGCGCCAGCAGGGACGGGATAACTAGCGGGGGATACGAGCAGTACTTC. Translated, it gives CASRDGITSGGYEQYF.

The V gene is TRBV7-2, the J gene TRBJ2-5, with D perhaps matching TRBD2 (7 bases). The germline CDR1 and CDR2 sequences are SGHTA and FQGNSA. This CDR3 spans 15 amino acids. V was pared by 5 bases and J by 5 bases, with 18 bases between. The CDR3 protein is CASSRYSGGRETQYF. CDR3 coding DNA: TGTGCCAGCAGCCGATATTCGGGGGGCCGGGAGACCCAGTACTTC.

V gene TRBV10-3 combines with J gene TRBJ2-1; 13 bases map to TRBD2. The CDR3 totals 19 residues. Germline V gene lookup returns CDR1 ENHRY and CDR2 SYGVKD. J lost 6 bases, V lost 5 bases, and 16 bases had no gene match. CDR3 DNA sequence: TGTGCCATCAGTATTGGACAAATCGGGACTAGCGGGACCGGCAATGAGCAGTTCTTC. It specifies CAISIGQIGTSGTGNEQFF.

This clone has only one observation. The chain employs TRBV29-1 and TRBJ1-1; no firm D call. CDR1 is SQVTM, CDR2 ANQGSEA, per germline. Deletions cut 6 bases from V and 0 bases from J, with 14 bases between. This CDR3 region has 14 residues. CDR3: CSVHTSGMNTEAFF. In DNA form, the CDR3 reads TGCAGCGTCCATACCAGTGGCATGAACACTGAAGCTTTCTTT.

Only one count was recorded for this clone. V and J are TRBV20-1 and TRBJ2-1; D may be TRBD1 (5 bases). The length of the CDR3 is 11 residues. Germline CDR1 is DFQATT and CDR2 is SNEGSKA (reference sequence). V lost 3 bases to trimming and J lost 6 bases, with 6 bases between them. CDR3 loop: CSARTANEQFF. For the CDR3, the DNA is TGCAGTGCTAGGACAGCCAATGAGCAGTTCTTC.

This chain connects TRBV5-8 to TRBJ1-2; TRBD1 matches 7 bases. The germline gives CDR1 SGHTS, CDR2 YDEGEE. The CDR3 is 14 amino acids. Losses at the gene ends were 4 bases for V and 8 bases for J; bases not matched to a gene: 11. The CDR3 protein is CASSIDRASGGYTF. Written as DNA, the CDR3 is TGTGCCAGCAGCATAGACAGGGCGTCAGGAGGCTACACCTTC. Full variable domain (outside the CDR3, taken from reference TRBV5-8 and TRBJ1-2): EAGVTQSPTHLIKTRGQQATLRCSPISGHTSVYWYQQALGLGLQFLLWYDEGEERNRGNFPPRFSGRQFPNYSSELNVNALELEDSALYLCASSIDRASGGYTFGSGTRLTVV.

As concerns this clone: This sample also contains other DNA sequences that code for the same CDR3. This chain connects TRBV5-1 to TRBJ2-3, with TRBD1 as a possible D gene (5 bases). Per the germline V gene, CDR1 is SGHRS and CDR2 is YFSETQ. The V end lost 0 bases, the J end lost 2 bases, and 7 bases lay between the germline ends. The CDR3 sequence is 14 residues long. The CDR3 is CASSLGQNTDTQYF. The DNA for the CDR3 is TGCGCCAGCAGCTTGGGACAGAACACAGATACGCAGTATTTT.

Of note for this clone: Sequence at one end of the junction differs from germline and may be a read error. V gene TRBV19 combines with J gene TRBJ2-1; TRBD2 matches at 8 bases. Germline CDR1 reads LNHDA; CDR2 reads SQIVND (reference sequence). The CDR3 length is 13 residues. CDR3: CASSPYLREGRVF. CDR3 nucleotide sequence: TGTGCCAGTAGCCCCTACCTACGGGAGGGCCGCGTCTTC.

CDR3 coding DNA: TGTGCCAGCAGCATCGTGGACAGGGACGAGCAGTACTTC. Translation: CASSIVDRDEQYF. This rearrangement joins TRBV7-9 to TRBJ2-7, with 8 bases that match TRBD1. The CDR3 totals 13 residues. The V gene end was trimmed by 5 bases and the J gene end by 5 bases; junction bases not matched to a gene: 5. Germline CDR1 SEHNR, CDR2 FQNEAQ (reference sequence).